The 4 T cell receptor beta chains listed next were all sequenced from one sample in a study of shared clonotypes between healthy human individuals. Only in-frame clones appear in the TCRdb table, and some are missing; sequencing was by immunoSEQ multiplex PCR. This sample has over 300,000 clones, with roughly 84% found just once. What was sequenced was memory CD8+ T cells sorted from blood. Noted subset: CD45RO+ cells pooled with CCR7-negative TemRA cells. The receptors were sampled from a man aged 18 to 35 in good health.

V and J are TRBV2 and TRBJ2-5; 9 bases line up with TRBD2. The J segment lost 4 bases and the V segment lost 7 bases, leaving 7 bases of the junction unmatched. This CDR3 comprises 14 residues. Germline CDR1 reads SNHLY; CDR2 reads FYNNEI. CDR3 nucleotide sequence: TGTGCCAGCACGCTAGCGGGGAAGGGAGAGACCCAGTACTTC. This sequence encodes CASTLAGKGETQYF.

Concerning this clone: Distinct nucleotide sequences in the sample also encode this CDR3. The CDR3 DNA reads as TGTGCCAGCAGTTACTCGGGGCAGGGCCACGAGCAGTACTTC. As protein: CASSYSGQGHEQYF. The V gene is TRBV6-6, the J gene TRBJ2-7; D may be TRBD1 (5 bases). Per the germline V gene, CDR1 is MNHNY and CDR2 is SVGAGI (reference sequence). V was trimmed by 0 bases and J by 5 bases, leaving 11 bases between them. The CDR3 length is 14 residues.

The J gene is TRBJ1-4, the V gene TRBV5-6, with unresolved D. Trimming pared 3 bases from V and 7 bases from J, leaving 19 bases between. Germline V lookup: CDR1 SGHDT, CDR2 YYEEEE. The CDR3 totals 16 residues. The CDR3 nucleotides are TGTGCCAGCAGCTCCACAGACACCACCACGGGTGAAAAACTGTTTTTT. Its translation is CASSSTDTTTGEKLFF.

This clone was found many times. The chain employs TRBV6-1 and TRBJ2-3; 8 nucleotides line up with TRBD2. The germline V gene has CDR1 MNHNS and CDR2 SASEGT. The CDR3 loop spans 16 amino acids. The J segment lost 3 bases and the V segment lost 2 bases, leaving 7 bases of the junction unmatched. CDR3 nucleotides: TGTGCCAGCAGTGAAATACTAGCGGCTAGAACAGATACGCAGTATTTT. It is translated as CASSEILAARTDTQYF.